Listed here are 18 T cell receptor beta chains from one sample, sequenced in a study of vaccination and CD4 T cells after COVID-19. Stated treatment: roughly 11-day PBMC culture with coronavirus spike peptide pools or control peptides (ViraFEST assay). Their specific antigens are unknown. Sequenced with the Oncomine TCR Beta short-read assay was DNA taken from cultured CD4+ T cells. Using its own MiXCR run on the PCR reads, TCRdb lists one record per CDR3 protein. The sample consists of 15,000 to 20,000 distinct CDR3 sequences, roughly two fifths of them appearing once. The sample consisted of CD4+ T cells from blood, cultured in vitro. Receptor source: a human donor who had recovered from COVID-19.

This clonotype was recorded only once. This chain links TRBV28 with TRBJ1-5, with D possibly being TRBD1 (6 bases). Germline lookup yields CDR1 MDHEN and CDR2 SYDVKM. The length of the CDR3 is 18 residues. Trimming took off 1 base at V and 3 bases at J, with 19 bases between the two ends. DNA of the CDR3: TGTGCCAGCAGTTTATTTGGCCTTGACAGGAGTCTCAATCAGCCCCAGCATTTT. This translates into CASSLFGLDRSLNQPQHF.

The chain is built from TRBV27 and TRBJ2-1; TRBD2 aligns across 8 bases. The CDR3 spans 14 residues. The germline V gene has CDR1 MNHEY and CDR2 SMNVEV (reference sequence). With V trimmed by 6 bases and J by 6 bases, 7 bases remained unmatched. CDR3 DNA: TGTGCCAGCAGATTCACACTAGCGGTCAATGAGCAGTTCTTC. It yields the protein CASRFTLAVNEQFF.

The V call is TRBV20-1, the J call TRBJ2-7; possible D gene TRBD2, 5 bases. The CDR3 runs to 12 residues. Germline V CDR1 and CDR2: DFQATT, SNEGSKA (reference sequence). With 5 bases removed from V and 0 bases from J, the gap between germline ends came to 8 bases. CDR3 DNA sequence: TGCAGTGCTCCTCGGGGCTCCTACGAGCAGTACTTC. This encodes CSAPRGSYEQYF.

The J gene is TRBJ2-7, the V gene TRBV7-6; 13 positions match TRBD2. The CDR3 is 15 amino acids. V lost 6 bases to trimming and J lost 3 bases; unmatched junction nucleotides: 5. Germline V gene lookup returns CDR1 SGHVS and CDR2 FNYEAQ. The CDR3 here is CASSSGLAGVYEQYF. The CDR3 DNA reads TGTGCCAGCAGTTCAGGACTAGCGGGAGTCTACGAGCAGTACTTC.

The chain carries TRBV7-2 and TRBJ1-3; the D is unclear. The CDR3 contains 14 residues. V was trimmed by 5 bases and J by 2 bases, leaving 10 bases between them. Germline V CDR1 and CDR2: SGHTA, FQGNSA. DNA for the CDR3: TGTGCCAGCAGCCAACAATTCGCTGGAAACACCATATATTTT. As protein: CASSQQFAGNTIYF.

The J gene is TRBJ1-1, the V gene TRBV19, with TRBD1 matching 11 bases. Germline V gene lookup returns CDR1 LNHDA and CDR2 SQIVND (reference sequence). This CDR3 has 15 residues. Unmatched junction bases numbered 4, after V lost 6 bases and J lost 1 base. CDR3 amino acids: CASRDRGLRNTEAFF. CDR3 DNA: TGTGCCAGTAGGGACAGGGGGCTCCGGAACACTGAAGCTTTCTTT.

The CDR3: CASSLFRDRGNYGYTF. CDR3 DNA: TGTGCCAGCAGCTTATTCCGGGACAGGGGAAACTATGGCTACACCTTC. The V gene is TRBV11-2, the J gene TRBJ1-2; 10 bases align to TRBD1. V trimming: 2 bases; J trimming: 2 bases; junction bases outside the gene matches: 5. Germline values: CDR1 SGHAT, CDR2 FQNNGV. CDR3 length: 16 residues.

The rearrangement joins TRBV28 to TRBJ1-1; 7 nucleotides line up with TRBD1. The CDR3 totals 16 residues. Losses at the gene ends were 4 bases for V and 8 bases for J; bases not matched to a gene: 16. CDR1 and CDR2 from the germline V gene are MDHEN and SYDVKM. The CDR3 DNA reads TGTGCCAGCAGTTCCCCCAGGGGGGACCACAACCCCGAAGCTTTCTTT. Its protein is CASSSPRGDHNPEAFF.

The CDR3, as DNA: TGTGCCAGCGGGGCCCGATTGCGGGGGGAAGAGACCCAGTACTTC. Protein: CASGARLRGEETQYF. The rearrangement uses TRBV7-9 and TRBJ2-5; TRBD2 aligns across 8 bases. Germline V gene data show CDR1 as SEHNR and CDR2 as FQNEAQ (reference sequence). Germline trimming cut 8 bases from V and 3 bases from J; bases unmatched to any gene: 11. The CDR3 totals 15 residues. Full variable domain (missing parts from reference TRBV7-9 and TRBJ2-5): DTGVSQNPRHKITKRGQNVTFRCDPISEHNRLYWYRQTLGQGPEFLTYFQNEAQLEKSRLLSDRFSAERPKGSFSTLEIQRTEQGDSAMYLCASGARLRGEETQYFGPGTRLLVL.

This chain uses TRBV12-3 or TRBV12-4 with TRBJ2-5; D gene uncertain. The CDR3 runs to 11 residues. V was shortened by 2 bases and J by 5 bases, with 3 bases between the two germline ends. CDR3 in amino acids: CASSLRETQYF. CDR3 in DNA: TGTGCCAGCAGTTTAAGGGAGACCCAGTACTTC.

This chain uses TRBV7-2 with TRBJ1-5, with D unresolved. V lost 5 bases and J 3 bases, leaving 8 bases between the germline ends. The V gene's germline CDR1 is SGHTA and CDR2 FQGNSA. The CDR3 is 13 amino acids. The CDR3 region has the DNA TGTGCCAGCAGCCCCGTCCACAATCAGCCCCAGCATTTT. As protein: CASSPVHNQPQHF. The whole variable domain, remainder taken from reference TRBV7-2 and TRBJ1-5, is GAGVSQSPSNKVTEKGKDVELRCDPISGHTALYWYRQSLGQGLEFLIYFQGNSAPDKSGLPSDRFSAERTGGSVSTLTIQRTQQEDSAVYLCASSPVHNQPQHFGDGTRLSIL.

This chain links TRBV20-1 with TRBJ2-3; a possible D gene is TRBD2 (6 bases). The CDR3 contains 12 residues. Germline CDR1 DFQATT, CDR2 SNEGSKA (reference sequence). The V end lost 7 bases, the J end lost 0 bases, and 8 bases lay between the germline ends. The CDR3 coding sequence is TGCAGTGGACTAGGGAGCACAGATACGCAGTATTTT. This sequence encodes CSGLGSTDTQYF.

This clonotype is medium-sized by share. The genes are TRBV20-1 and TRBJ1-5; D is uncertain. In germline, CDR1 is DFQATT, CDR2 SNEGSKA (reference sequence). The CDR3 has 12 amino acids. Trimming pared 6 bases from V and 7 bases from J, leaving 13 bases between. The CDR3 loop is CSAVEGGQPQHF. In nucleotides, the CDR3 is TGCAGTGCCGTCGAGGGAGGGCAGCCCCAGCATTTT.

The CDR3 coding sequence is TGTGCCAGCAGCTTGCGCAGGGTTAGCAATCAGCCCCAGCATTTT. Translated: CASSLRRVSNQPQHF. V usage is TRBV5-6 and J usage is TRBJ1-5, with D possibly TRBD1 on 5 matching bases. With 1 base removed from V and 0 bases from J, the gap between germline ends came to 8 bases. This CDR3 comprises 15 residues. Germline V lookup: CDR1 SGHDT, CDR2 YYEEEE.

The V and J genes are TRBV7-3 and TRBJ2-7; 8 nucleotides match TRBD2. With 6 bases clipped from V and 5 bases from J, the junction kept 9 bases outside the gene matches. The germline V gene has CDR1 SGHTA and CDR2 FQGTGA. This CDR3 comprises 14 residues. The CDR3: CASSLGGAGDEQYF. The DNA of the CDR3 is TGTGCCAGCAGTCTTGGTGGAGCGGGAGACGAGCAGTACTTC.

This clonotype was seen only a few times. The chain carries TRBV27 and TRBJ1-1; a weak D match, TRBD1 (5 bases). Trimming removed 6 bases from V and 2 bases from J, with 13 bases in between. CDR3 length equals 14 residues. CDR1 MNHEY and CDR2 SMNVEV come from the germline V gene (reference sequence). The CDR3 protein is CASRGRGLNTEAFF. The DNA of the CDR3 is TGTGCCAGCAGGGGGCGGGGGTTAAACACTGAAGCTTTCTTT.

The V gene is TRBV2, the J gene TRBJ2-7; unclear D gene. Trimming removed 0 bases at V and 0 bases at J, with 6 bases between. Germline-derived CDR1 and CDR2 are SNHLY and FYNNEI. The CDR3 has 14 amino acids. DNA for the CDR3: TGTGCCAGCAGTGAAGCTCTCACCTCCTACGAGCAGTACTTC. Translating gives CASSEALTSYEQYF.

V and J are TRBV6-2 or TRBV6-3 and TRBJ1-1; 7 nucleotides line up with TRBD1. Trimming at V came to 6 bases and at J to 4 bases, leaving 5 bases not matched to a gene. Germline CDR1 and CDR2: MNHEY and SVGEGT. The CDR3 is made up of 13 amino acids. The CDR3 loop reads CASRIGTVTEAFF. As DNA, the CDR3 is TGTGCCAGCAGGATAGGGACAGTCACTGAAGCTTTCTTT.